These 18 T cell receptor beta chains were sequenced from one sample in a study of cytomegalovirus exposure and HLA in healthy donors. PCR primers comprised 60 Vbeta and 13 Jbeta primers. Sequencing was performed with immunoSEQ multiplex PCR; in TCRdb, only in-frame clones are kept and a portion is missing. The sample lists roughly 99,000 clones; more than 65% were seen once. Sequencing used PBMCs. The receptors shown here come from a male donor in good health and CMV-seronegative.

This clone was recorded a few times. V and J are TRBV5-4 and TRBJ1-4; perhaps TRBD1 as D (5 bases). V lost 2 bases to trimming and J lost 0 bases, with 5 bases between them. This CDR3 is 14 amino acids long. CDR1 is SGHNT and CDR2 is YYREEE in the germline V gene (reference sequence). The CDR3 reads CASSLQATNEKLFF. The DNA for the CDR3 is TGTGCCAGCAGCTTACAGGCAACTAATGAAAAACTGTTTTTT.

The chain recombines TRBV10-2 with TRBJ2-7; D is ambiguous. Trimming stripped 3 bases from V and 12 bases from J, with 15 bases between. CDR3 length: 12 residues. The germline CDR1 and CDR2 sequences are WSHSY and SAAADI. The CDR3 region is CASSDVGASPYF. The CDR3 bases are TGCGCCAGCAGTGACGTGGGCGCCTCCCCGTACTTC.

The V gene is TRBV7-9, the J gene TRBJ1-2; D unresolved. The CDR3 is 14 residues long. Trimming shortened V by 1 base and J by 4 bases, and 10 bases separated the two germline ends. Germline CDR1 reads SEHNR; CDR2 reads FQNEAQ (reference sequence). CDR3 sequence reads: CASSLGGPSYGYTF. As DNA, the CDR3 is TGTGCCAGCAGCTTAGGAGGCCCCAGCTATGGCTACACCTTC.

The gene calls are TRBV4-2 and TRBJ2-5, with 11 bases aligning to TRBD2. The end of the DNA is better explained by TRBJ2-7, so the J call may be wrong. CDR3 length: 15 residues. From germline, CDR1 is LGHNA and CDR2 YNFKEQ. CDR3 loop: CASSQTTSGSGEQYF. The CDR3 region has the DNA TGTGCCAGCAGCCAAACTACTAGCGGGAGCGGCGAGCAGTACTTC.

This clone appeared a single time. This chain uses TRBV27 with TRBJ2-3, with D unclear. Per germline, CDR1 MNHEY and CDR2 SMNVEV (reference sequence). The CDR3 is 14 residues long. Trimming removed 9 bases from V and 4 bases from J, with 17 bases in between. CDR3 protein: CASANSLIADTQYF. In nucleotides, the CDR3 is TGTGCCAGTGCCAATAGCCTTATCGCAGATACGCAGTATTTT.

This clone appeared once. V gene TRBV15 combines with J gene TRBJ2-3; D is ambiguous. Germline-derived CDR1 and CDR2 are LNHNV and YYDKDF (reference sequence). The V end was cut by 2 bases, the J end by 5 bases, with 8 bases between. The CDR3 has 13 residues. In DNA form, the CDR3 reads TGTGCCACCAGCAGATATGTCGGAGATACGCAGTATTTT. Translating gives CATSRYVGDTQYF.

This chain joins TRBV9 and TRBJ2-3, with 9 nucleotides matching TRBD2. J was trimmed by 0 bases and V by 3 bases; bases with no gene match: 5. This CDR3 has 16 amino acids. Looked up from germline, CDR1 is SGDLS and CDR2 is YYNGEE. CDR3 sequence (DNA): TGTGCCAGCAGCGGCACGACTAGCGGTAGCACAGATACGCAGTATTTT. Its translation is CASSGTTSGSTDTQYF.

V gene TRBV28 combines with J gene TRBJ2-7; the match to TRBD2 covers 8 bases. Trimming at V came to 2 bases and at J to 6 bases, leaving 9 bases not matched to a gene. This CDR3 contains 15 residues. Germline-derived CDR1 and CDR2 are MDHEN and SYDVKM. The CDR3 nucleotides read TGTGCCAGCAGTTTACGGGAGGGCCTGGTCTCCGAGCAGTACTTC. This codes for CASSLREGLVSEQYF.

This chain connects TRBV30 to TRBJ1-2, with 8 nucleotides matching TRBD1. Germline V gene sequence: CDR1 GTSNPN, CDR2 SVGIG (reference sequence). J gave up 7 bases and V 5 bases, and 15 bases lay outside the gene matches. The CDR3 is made up of 15 amino acids. CDR3 bases: TGTGCCTGGGTCACGGACAGGGTAGGAGGAGGTGGCTACACCTTC. Its translation: CAWVTDRVGGGGYTF.

This chain joins TRBV27 and TRBJ2-3, with TRBD2 matching 10 bases. CDR3 length: 15 residues. From germline, CDR1 is MNHEY and CDR2 SMNVEV (reference sequence). V was clipped by 3 bases and J by 5 bases; unmatched bases: 5. The CDR3 DNA reads TGTGCCAGCAGTTTCATAGCGGGAGGCCGAGATACGCAGTATTTT. As protein: CASSFIAGGRDTQYF.

The chain combines TRBV6-6 with TRBJ2-1; 10 bases agree with TRBD2. Germline V gives CDR1 MNHNY, CDR2 SVGAGI (reference sequence). The CDR3 is 14 amino acids. The V gene end was trimmed by 11 bases and the J gene end by 4 bases; junction bases not matched to a gene: 8. CDR3 DNA: TGTGCCTCCGCCGAGCGGGAGGGTTACAATGAGCAGTTCTTC. As protein: CASAEREGYNEQFF.

As concerns this clone: The sample contains more than one DNA sequence encoding this CDR3. The chain carries TRBV5-1 and TRBJ2-7, with D possibly TRBD1 on 5 matching bases. Germline CDR1 SGHRS, CDR2 YFSETQ. This CDR3 spans 13 amino acids. V lost 0 bases, J lost 1 base, and 5 bases lay in between. In nucleotides, the CDR3 is TGCGCCAGCAGCTTGGGACAGTCCTACGAGCAGTACTTC. Translated: CASSLGQSYEQYF.

This chain links TRBV6-1 with TRBJ1-2; 11 bases are a match to TRBD1. The germline V gene encodes CDR1 MNHNS and CDR2 SASEGT. The CDR3 length is 14 residues. Germline trimming cut 6 bases from V and 5 bases from J; bases unmatched to any gene: 5. This CDR3 reads CASSSGTGGYGYTF. The CDR3 DNA reads as TGTGCCAGCAGCAGCGGGACAGGGGGATATGGCTACACCTTC.

This chain joins TRBV2 and TRBJ1-1, with D unclear. Trimming cost V 1 base and J 4 bases, with 16 bases left between them. The germline V gene encodes CDR1 SNHLY and CDR2 FYNNEI. The CDR3 runs to 16 residues. CDR3 loop: CASSEVGGLSPTEAFF. CDR3 in DNA: TGTGCCAGCAGTGAAGTAGGAGGGCTTTCCCCCACTGAAGCTTTCTTT. Using reference TRBV2 and TRBJ1-1 for the parts outside the CDR3, the full variable domain is EPEVTQTPSHQVTQMGQEVILRCVPISNHLYFYWYRQILGQKVEFLVSFYNNEISEKSEIFDDQFSVERPDGSNFTLKIRSTKLEDSAMYFCASSEVGGLSPTEAFFGQGTRLTVV.

The chain is built from TRBV6-1 and TRBJ2-3; TRBD2 matches at 8 bases. The trim removed 8 bases at V and 5 bases at J, leaving 3 bases unmatched. The CDR3 has 12 amino acids. CDR1 is MNHNS, CDR2 SASEGT, per germline. The CDR3 protein is CASRGGVDTQYF. CDR3 in DNA: TGTGCCAGCCGGGGGGGCGTAGATACGCAGTATTTT.

About this clone: The same CDR3 is also encoded by other DNA sequences in this sample. J is TRBJ2-3 and V is TRBV6-5, with 7 positions matching TRBD2. The germline CDR1 and CDR2 sequences are MNHEY and SVGAGI. This CDR3 region has 16 residues. J gave up 2 bases and V 0 bases, and 5 bases lay outside the gene matches. CDR3 DNA sequence: TGTGCCAGCAGTTACTCCGTAGCGGGTTTCACAGATACGCAGTATTTT. Amino acids: CASSYSVAGFTDTQYF.

This rearrangement joins TRBV27 to TRBJ2-5, with 7 bases identical to TRBD2. The CDR3 runs 14 residues. With V trimmed by 6 bases and J by 5 bases, 9 bases remained unmatched. CDR1 MNHEY and CDR2 SMNVEV come from the germline V gene (reference sequence). This CDR3 reads CASSGGGPGETQYF. CDR3 in DNA: TGTGCCAGCAGCGGGGGAGGGCCCGGGGAGACCCAGTACTTC.

V is TRBV2 and J is TRBJ1-1; possibly TRBD1 for D (5 bases). The CDR3 totals 15 residues. From germline, CDR1 is SNHLY and CDR2 FYNNEI. With 7 bases removed from V and 1 base from J, the gap between germline ends came to 16 bases. The CDR3 bases are TGTGCCAGCATGGCGGGGGGAACTTCGAACACTGAAGCTTTCTTT. Protein sequence: CASMAGGTSNTEAFF.